This TCR beta chain was retrieved from a study of T cell changes during pregnancy in multiple sclerosis. Germline V gene data show CDR1 as MNHEY and CDR2 as SVGAGI. The V gene lost 8 bases and the J gene lost 0 bases, with 13 bases spanning the gap. The CDR3 is made up of 14 amino acids. Assay: immunoSEQ multiplex PCR; the TCRdb copy retains only in-frame clones and omits some. The profile shows under 60,000 clones, about nine tenths of them singletons. This clone was counted a single time. The V gene is TRBV6-5, the J gene TRBJ1-1, with D perhaps TRBD1 (5 bases). The receptor's source is a female donor with multiple sclerosis, enrolled in a pregnancy study. Sequenced material: CD4+ T cells from peripheral blood mononuclear cells, taken after pregnancy. CDR3 amino acids: CASLEGPLNTEAFF. The CDR3 coding sequence is TGTGCCAGCCTGGAGGGACCCCTGAACACTGAAGCTTTCTTT.